The rows below give T cell receptor beta chains drawn from one sample of a study of cytomegalovirus exposure and HLA in healthy donors. Repertoires were generated with immunoSEQ multiplex PCR, while TCRdb's copy carries only in-frame clones and drops some. The sample records over 250,000 clones, approximately 83% being singletons. The source material was PBMCs. These receptors all come from a woman younger than 35 in good health and CMV-seronegative. The CDR3 runs from the conserved cysteine through the conserved F or W.

>TRBV9
CASSPGTSPSYEQYF
>TRBV2
CASRSRDWYSNQPQHF
>TRBV14
CASSRFVAGGPVHEQYF
>TRBV7-8
CASSVAVPSGVGNQPQHF
>TRBV4-1
CASSQGRQGSSGNTIYF
>TRBV6-6
CASSTHADLSNEQFF
>TRBV7-9
CASAPGGMYEQYF
>TRBV10-3
CAISEVWDRPNEKLFF
>TRBV28
CASTLLAGLEGYNEQFF
>TRBV10-3
CAIKGEGAGELFF
>TRBV7-8
CASSLDYGQSYQPQHF
>TRBV28
CASSKQGKTNEKLFF
>TRBV27
CASSLWGVTEAFF
>TRBV6-6
CASSQGQGAGTYEQYF
>TRBV2
CASSEYGGATEAFF
>TRBV2
CARLGLAGYGYTF
>TRBV5-1
CASSLFPGRSTGELFF
>TRBV2
CASNDGGGGTDTQYF
>TRBV6-4
CASSVGGQNTEAFF
>TRBV25-1
CASSGRTVGQPQHF
>TRBV30
CAWSVGQGYTGELFF
>TRBV5-4
CASSEPGLAGGSYEQYF
>TRBV5-1
CASSLVGQGQSFF
>TRBV25-1
CASSDPGQGSYEQYF
>TRBV18
CASSPNPGNYGYTF
>TRBV28
CASSPNYEQYF
>TRBV25-1
CASSETLSNTGELFF
>TRBV29-1
CSVHERGPPGAEAFF
>TRBV2
CASSPGLLYNEQFF
>TRBV10-3
CAISGGGSEAFF
>TRBV11-2
CASSLDQVRPQHF
>TRBV29-1
CSVQGGDTEAFF
>TRBV5-1
CASSLQGTSGNTIYF
>TRBV4-3
CASSQDRQLNEKLFF
>TRBV5-1
CASSLDPSARLGYTF
>TRBV27
CASRKTSGSVEQYF
>TRBV4-2
CASSLPTSGSNNEQFF
>TRBV29-1
CSVGTSGGGTDTQYF
>TRBV1
CTSSQDPLTSGGGETQYF
>TRBV7-6
CASSARQGDYGYTF
>TRBV19
CASSISRISYEQYF
>TRBV6-5
CASSPGQGTHNEQFF
>TRBV30
CAWSAGDNQPQHF
>TRBV7-2
CASSHAGGTEAFF
>TRBV6-5
CASSYSTGGPYEQYF
>TRBV4-1
CASSQVGLVAYF
>TRBV28
CASSPPAGANVLTF
>TRBV9
CASSVGTDYEAFF
>TRBV5-1
CASSPGTNKETQYF
>TRBV9
CASSVGGSGGVYEQYF
>TRBV6-1
CASSPAGYGYTF
>TRBV25-1
CASSEPGQVAEAFF
>TRBV6-1
CASTPTGSYGYTF